One and the same sample provided the 4 T cell receptor beta chains below, sequenced in a study of response to subunit inactivated influenza vaccine. TCRdb fed the RT-PCR reads into MiXCR, producing one record per CDR3 protein. Altogether 800,000 to 1,000,000 distinct CDR3 sequences are present, 21% being singletons, with the ten largest covering roughly 10%. The sample consisted of PBMCs from blood, taken around 5 days after vaccination. The receptors come from a man aged 50 to 60 who received an inactivated influenza vaccine.

The chain carries TRBV20-1 and TRBJ1-4, with D hard to call. From germline, CDR1 is DFQATT and CDR2 SNEGSKA (reference sequence). CDR3 length equals 13 residues. The ends were cut back, 5 bases at V and 8 bases at J, with 15 bases in the middle. The CDR3 nucleotides are TGCAGTGCTTCGAAGGCCCGTGAGGAAAAACTGTTTTTT. It encodes CSASKAREEKLFF.

J is TRBJ2-1 and V is TRBV12-3 or TRBV12-4; D is perhaps TRBD1 (5 bases). V was shortened by 3 bases and J by 4 bases, with 7 bases between the two germline ends. The CDR3 runs to 13 residues. The CDR3 coding sequence is TGTGCCAGCAGTTTCAACAGGTACAATGAGCAGTTCTTC. It encodes CASSFNRYNEQFF.

The chain links TRBV10-3 to TRBJ2-7, with TRBD2 matching 12 bases. Trimming cost V 4 bases and J 7 bases; bases outside gene matches: 11. CDR3 size: 16 residues. CDR1 and CDR2 (germline): ENHRY, SYGVKD. The CDR3 DNA reads TGTGCCATCAGTGCTGGACTAGCGGGACCCGCGAGGGAGCAGTACTTC. Protein sequence: CAISAGLAGPAREQYF.

The chain links TRBV15 to TRBJ2-5, with 13 bases identical to TRBD2. The length of the CDR3 is 15 residues. Trimming cost V 3 bases and J 2 bases; bases outside gene matches: 0. Germline loops: CDR1 LNHNV, CDR2 YYDKDF (reference sequence). CDR3 amino acids: CATSRGLAGQETQYF. CDR3 DNA sequence: TGTGCCACCAGCAGGGGACTAGCGGGGCAAGAGACCCAGTACTTC.